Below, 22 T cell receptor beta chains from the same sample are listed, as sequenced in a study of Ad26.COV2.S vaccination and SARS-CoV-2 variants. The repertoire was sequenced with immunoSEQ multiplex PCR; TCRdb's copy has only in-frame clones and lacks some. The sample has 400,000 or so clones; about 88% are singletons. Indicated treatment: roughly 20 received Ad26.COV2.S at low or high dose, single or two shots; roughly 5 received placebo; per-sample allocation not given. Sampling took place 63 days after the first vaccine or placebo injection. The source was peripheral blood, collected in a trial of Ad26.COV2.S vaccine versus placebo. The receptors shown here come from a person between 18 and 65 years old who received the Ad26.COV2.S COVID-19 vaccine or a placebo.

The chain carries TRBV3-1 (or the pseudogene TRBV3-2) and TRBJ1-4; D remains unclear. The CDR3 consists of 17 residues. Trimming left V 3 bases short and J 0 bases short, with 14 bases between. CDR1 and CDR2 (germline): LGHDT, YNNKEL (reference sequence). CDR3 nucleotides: TGTGCCAGCAGCCAGTGGACGCTATTTTCAACTAATGAAAAACTGTTTTTT. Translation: CASSQWTLFSTNEKLFF.

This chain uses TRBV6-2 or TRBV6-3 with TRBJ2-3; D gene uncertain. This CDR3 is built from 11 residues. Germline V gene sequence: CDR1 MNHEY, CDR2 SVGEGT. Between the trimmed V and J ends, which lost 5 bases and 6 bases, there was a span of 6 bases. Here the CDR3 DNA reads TGTGCCAGCAGTAAACTGGATACGCAGTATTTT. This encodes CASSKLDTQYF.

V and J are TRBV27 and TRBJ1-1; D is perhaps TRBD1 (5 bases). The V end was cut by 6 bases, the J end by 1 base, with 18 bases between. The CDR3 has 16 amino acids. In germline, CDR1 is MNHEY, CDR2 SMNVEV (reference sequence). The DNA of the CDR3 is TGTGCCAGCAGGTCCGGGGCGCTAGAATCGAACACTGAAGCTTTCTTT. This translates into CASRSGALESNTEAFF.

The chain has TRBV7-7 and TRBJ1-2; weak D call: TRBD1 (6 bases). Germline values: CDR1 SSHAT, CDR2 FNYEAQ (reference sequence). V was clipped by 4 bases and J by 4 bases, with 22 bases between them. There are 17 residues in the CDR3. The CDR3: CASSYAPRGSLSYGYTF. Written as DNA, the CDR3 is TGTGCCAGCAGCTACGCTCCCAGGGGCTCCCTTTCCTATGGCTACACCTTC.

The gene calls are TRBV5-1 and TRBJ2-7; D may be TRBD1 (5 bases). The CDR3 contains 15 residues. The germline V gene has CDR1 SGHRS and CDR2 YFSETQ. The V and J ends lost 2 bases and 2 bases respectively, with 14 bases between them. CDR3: CASSLRGPGPYEQYF. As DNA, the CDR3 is TGCGCCAGCAGCTTAAGGGGTCCTGGACCCTACGAGCAGTACTTC.

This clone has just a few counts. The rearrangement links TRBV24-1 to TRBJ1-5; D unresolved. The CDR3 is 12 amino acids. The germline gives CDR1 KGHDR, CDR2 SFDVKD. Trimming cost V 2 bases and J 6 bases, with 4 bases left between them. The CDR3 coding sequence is TGTGCCACCAGTGATTCAGGTCAGCCCCAGCATTTT. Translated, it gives CATSDSGQPQHF.

CDR3: CASSSSVYNEQFF. In nucleotides, the CDR3 is TGTGCCAGCAGCTCATCAGTGTACAATGAGCAGTTCTTC. The genes are TRBV5-6 and TRBJ2-1; D remains ambiguous. This CDR3 region has 13 residues. Germline CDR1 is SGHDT and CDR2 is YYEEEE. V lost 3 bases and J 4 bases, leaving 8 bases between the germline ends.

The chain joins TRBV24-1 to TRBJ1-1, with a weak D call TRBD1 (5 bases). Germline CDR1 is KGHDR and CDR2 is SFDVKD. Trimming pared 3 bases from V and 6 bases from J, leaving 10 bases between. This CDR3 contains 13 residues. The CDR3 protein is CATSDGGKAEAFF. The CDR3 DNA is TGTGCCACCAGTGATGGGGGAAAAGCTGAAGCTTTCTTT.

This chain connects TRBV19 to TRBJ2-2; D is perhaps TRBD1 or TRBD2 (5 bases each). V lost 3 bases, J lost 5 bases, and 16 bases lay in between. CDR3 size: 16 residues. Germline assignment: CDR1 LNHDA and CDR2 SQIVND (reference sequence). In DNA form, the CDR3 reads TGTGCCAGTAGTATGCGTTATGGGGGAGAGACCGGGGAGCTGTTTTTT. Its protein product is CASSMRYGGETGELFF.

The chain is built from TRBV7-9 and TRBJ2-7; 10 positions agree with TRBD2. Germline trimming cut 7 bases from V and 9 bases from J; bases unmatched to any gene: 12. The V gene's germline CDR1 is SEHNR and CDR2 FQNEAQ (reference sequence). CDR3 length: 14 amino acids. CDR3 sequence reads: CASTSSGGAGRQYF. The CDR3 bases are TGTGCCAGCACCTCAAGCGGGGGGGCCGGCCGGCAGTACTTC.

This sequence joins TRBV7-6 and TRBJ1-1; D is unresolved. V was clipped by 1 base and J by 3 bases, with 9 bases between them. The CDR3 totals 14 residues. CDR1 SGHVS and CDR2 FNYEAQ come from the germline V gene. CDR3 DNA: TGTGCCAGCAGCTTAGAGGGTTTTTACACTGAAGCTTTCTTT. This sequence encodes CASSLEGFYTEAFF.

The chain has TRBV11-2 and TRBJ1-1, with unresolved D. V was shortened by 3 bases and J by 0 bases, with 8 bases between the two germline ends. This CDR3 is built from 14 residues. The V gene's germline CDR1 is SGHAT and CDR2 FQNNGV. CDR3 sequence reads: CASSLKLMNTEAFF. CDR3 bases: TGTGCCAGCAGCTTGAAACTGATGAACACTGAAGCTTTCTTT.

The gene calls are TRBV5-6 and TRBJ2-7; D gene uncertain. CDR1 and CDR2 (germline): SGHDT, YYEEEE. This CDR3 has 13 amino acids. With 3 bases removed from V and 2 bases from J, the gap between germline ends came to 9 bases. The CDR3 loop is CASSSYGPYEQYF. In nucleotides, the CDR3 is TGTGCCAGCAGCTCCTATGGCCCCTACGAGCAGTACTTC.

The CDR3 region has the DNA TGTGCCAGCAAGGCCGACAGAGCCCTTAACTATGGCTACACCTTC. The encoded protein is CASKADRALNYGYTF. The chain uses TRBV2 and TRBJ1-2; possible D gene TRBD1, 5 bases. CDR3 length: 15 residues. V was pared by 7 bases and J by 1 base, with 16 bases between. Germline CDR1 SNHLY, CDR2 FYNNEI. The full variable domain, with the rest looked up from reference TRBV2 and TRBJ1-2, is EPEVTQTPSHQVTQMGQEVILRCVPISNHLYFYWYRQILGQKVEFLVSFYNNEISEKSEIFDDQFSVERPDGSNFTLKIRSTKLEDSAMYFCASKADRALNYGYTFGSGTRLTVV.

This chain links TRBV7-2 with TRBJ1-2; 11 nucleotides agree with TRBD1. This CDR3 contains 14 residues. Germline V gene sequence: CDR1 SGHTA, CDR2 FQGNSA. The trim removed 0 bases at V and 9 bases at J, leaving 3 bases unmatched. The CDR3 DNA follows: TGTGCCAGCAGCTTAGCGGGACAGGGGGTGAGCTACACCTTC. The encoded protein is CASSLAGQGVSYTF. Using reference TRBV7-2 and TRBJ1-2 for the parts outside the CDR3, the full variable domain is GAGVSQSPSNKVTEKGKDVELRCDPISGHTALYWYRQSLGQGLEFLIYFQGNSAPDKSGLPSDRFSAERTGGSVSTLTIQRTQQEDSAVYLCASSLAGQGVSYTFGSGTRLTVV.

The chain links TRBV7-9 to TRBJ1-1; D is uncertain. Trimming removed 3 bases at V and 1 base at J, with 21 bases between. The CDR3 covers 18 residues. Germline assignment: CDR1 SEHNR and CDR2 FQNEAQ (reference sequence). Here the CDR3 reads CASSFEQTHLLPNTEAFF. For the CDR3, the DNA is TGTGCCAGCAGCTTTGAACAGACTCACCTCCTACCGAACACTGAAGCTTTCTTT.

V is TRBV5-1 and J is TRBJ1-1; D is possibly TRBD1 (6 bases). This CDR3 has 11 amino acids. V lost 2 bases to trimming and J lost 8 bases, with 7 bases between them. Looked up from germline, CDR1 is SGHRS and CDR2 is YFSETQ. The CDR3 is CASSFDREAFF. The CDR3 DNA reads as TGCGCCAGCAGCTTTGACAGGGAAGCTTTCTTT.

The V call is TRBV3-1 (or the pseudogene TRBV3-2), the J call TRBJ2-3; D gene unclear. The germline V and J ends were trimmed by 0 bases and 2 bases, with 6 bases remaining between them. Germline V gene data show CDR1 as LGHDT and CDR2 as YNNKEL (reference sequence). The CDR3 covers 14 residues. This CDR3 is CASSQDRTTDTQYF. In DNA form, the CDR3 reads TGTGCCAGCAGCCAAGATAGGACCACAGATACGCAGTATTTT.

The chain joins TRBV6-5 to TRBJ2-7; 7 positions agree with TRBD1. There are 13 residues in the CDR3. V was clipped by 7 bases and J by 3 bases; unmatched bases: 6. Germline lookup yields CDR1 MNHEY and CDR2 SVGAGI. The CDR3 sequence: CASNRQGNYEQYF. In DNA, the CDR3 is TGTGCCAGCAACAGACAGGGAAACTACGAGCAGTACTTC.

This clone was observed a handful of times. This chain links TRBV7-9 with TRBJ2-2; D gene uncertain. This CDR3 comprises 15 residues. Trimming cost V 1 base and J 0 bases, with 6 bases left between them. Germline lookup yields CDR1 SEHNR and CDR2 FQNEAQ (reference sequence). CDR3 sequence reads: CASSLGSPNTGELFF. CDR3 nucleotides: TGTGCCAGCAGCTTAGGTAGTCCGAACACCGGGGAGCTGTTTTTT.

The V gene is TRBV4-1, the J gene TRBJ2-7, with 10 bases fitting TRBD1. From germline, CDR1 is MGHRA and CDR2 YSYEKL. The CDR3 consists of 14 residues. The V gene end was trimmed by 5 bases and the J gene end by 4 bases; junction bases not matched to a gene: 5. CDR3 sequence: CASSSGTGVYEQYF. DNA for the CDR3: TGCGCCAGCAGCTCCGGGACAGGGGTGTACGAGCAGTACTTC.

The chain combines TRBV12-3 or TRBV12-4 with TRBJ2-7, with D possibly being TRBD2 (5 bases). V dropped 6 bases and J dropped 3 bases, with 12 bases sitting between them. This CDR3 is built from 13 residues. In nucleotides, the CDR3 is TGTGCCAGCAGCCTAGCCACGGGCTACGAGCAGTACTTC. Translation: CASSLATGYEQYF.